Listed below are T cell receptor beta chains from one sample, sequenced in a study of blood T cells in healthy people across ages. TCRdb recomputed calls from the 5' RACE reads with MiXCR, one row per CDR3 protein. There are more than 600,000 distinct CDR3 sequences in the sample; about 25% occur only once, and more than 7.5% lies in the top ten. These data were likewise used in another study, on T cells of mothers and their children.

The sequencing sample was made of blood. Receptors originate from a boy aged 5-17 years in good health. CDR3s include the opening cysteine and the closing phenylalanine or tryptophan. D genes are given only for firm matches. Clone size is given for some rows only: seen once, a few or many times, or a class if the clone is expanded.

j_call: TRBJ1-6
d_call: TRBD1
v_call: TRBV28
clone_size: .
cdr3_aa: CASSFGTARYNSPLHF
cdr3_nt: TGTGCCAGCAGTTTTGGGACAGCCCGCTATAATTCACCCCTCCACTTT

j_call: TRBJ1-3
d_call: .
v_call: TRBV7-2
clone_size: .
cdr3_aa: CASSLAGFSGNTIYF
cdr3_nt: TGTGCCAGCAGCTTAGCCGGTTTCTCTGGAAACACCATATATTTT

j_call: TRBJ2-3
d_call: .
v_call: TRBV20-1
clone_size: few
cdr3_aa: CSARDPRVGFTDTQYF
cdr3_nt: TGCAGTGCTAGAGACCCCAGGGTCGGGTTCACAGATACGCAGTATTTT

j_call: TRBJ2-4
d_call: TRBD2
v_call: TRBV19
clone_size: .
cdr3_aa: CASSTTSGRGNIQYF
cdr3_nt: TGTGCCAGTAGTACTACTAGCGGGAGGGGTAACATTCAGTACTTC

j_call: TRBJ1-5
d_call: .
v_call: TRBV28
clone_size: .
cdr3_aa: CAAAKTGQLELSNQPQHF
cdr3_nt: TGTGCCGCAGCCAAGACCGGACAGCTTGAACTTAGCAATCAGCCCCAGCATTTT

j_call: TRBJ2-7
d_call: TRBD1
v_call: TRBV10-3
clone_size: few
cdr3_aa: CAISGSKGQGFEGQYF
cdr3_nt: TGTGCCATCAGTGGATCTAAGGGACAGGGGTTTGAAGGGCAGTACTTC

j_call: TRBJ2-1
d_call: .
v_call: TRBV27
clone_size: .
cdr3_aa: CASSLSSGAYNEQFF
cdr3_nt: TGTGCCAGCAGTTTATCGTCCGGGGCGTACAATGAGCAGTTCTTC

j_call: TRBJ2-5
d_call: .
v_call: TRBV13
clone_size: few
cdr3_aa: CASSLGPSQETLYF
cdr3_nt: TGTGCCAGCAGCTTAGGCCCATCACAAGAGACCCTGTACTTC

j_call: TRBJ2-3
d_call: TRBD1
v_call: TRBV5-1
clone_size: few
cdr3_aa: CASTRQGEPTDTQYF
cdr3_nt: TGCGCCAGCACGAGACAGGGGGAACCCACAGATACGCAGTATTTT

j_call: TRBJ2-5
d_call: TRBD2
v_call: TRBV12-5
clone_size: .
cdr3_aa: CASGLGLAGGHEETQYF
cdr3_nt: TGTGCTAGTGGTTTGGGACTAGCGGGGGGCCACGAAGAGACCCAGTACTTC

j_call: TRBJ2-3
d_call: TRBD2
v_call: TRBV6-9
clone_size: .
cdr3_aa: CAGSYWTGGRGSTDTQYF
cdr3_nt: TGTGCCGGCAGTTACTGGACAGGCGGGAGGGGTAGCACAGATACGCAGTATTTT

j_call: TRBJ2-7
d_call: .
v_call: TRBV12-3/TRBV12-4
clone_size: few
cdr3_aa: CASSGRGLQGRYEQYF
cdr3_nt: TGTGCCAGCAGCGGGCGGGGCCTTCAGGGGCGCTACGAGCAGTACTTC

j_call: TRBJ2-7
d_call: TRBD2
v_call: TRBV12-3/TRBV12-4
clone_size: many
cdr3_aa: CASSLRGGYEQYF
cdr3_nt: TGTGCCAGCAGCTTACGGGGGGGCTACGAGCAGTACTTC

j_call: TRBJ2-7
d_call: TRBD2
v_call: TRBV29-1
clone_size: .
cdr3_aa: CSGLAGEQYF
cdr3_nt: TGCAGCGGACTAGCGGGCGAGCAGTACTTC

j_call: TRBJ2-7
d_call: TRBD1
v_call: TRBV7-9
clone_size: .
cdr3_aa: CASSPVLGQGIEQYF
cdr3_nt: TGTGCCAGCAGCCCGGTGTTAGGACAGGGTATCGAGCAGTACTTC

j_call: TRBJ2-7
d_call: .
v_call: TRBV7-9
clone_size: .
cdr3_aa: CASSPDSVEQYF
cdr3_nt: TGTGCCAGCAGCCCGGACAGTGTCGAGCAGTACTTC

j_call: TRBJ2-1
d_call: .
v_call: TRBV9
clone_size: few
cdr3_aa: CASSGVRAFSSYNEQFF
cdr3_nt: TGTGCCAGCAGCGGAGTGCGGGCGTTTAGCTCCTACAATGAGCAGTTCTTC

j_call: TRBJ2-3
d_call: TRBD2
v_call: TRBV14
clone_size: few
cdr3_aa: CASSPHGLARDIWDTQYF
cdr3_nt: TGTGCCAGCAGCCCCCACGGACTAGCGAGGGACATATGGGATACGCAGTATTTT

j_call: TRBJ1-2
d_call: .
v_call: TRBV9
clone_size: .
cdr3_aa: CASSVLSGTVGYTF
cdr3_nt: TGTGCCAGCAGCGTATTGTCAGGGACGGTTGGCTACACCTTC

j_call: TRBJ1-2
d_call: TRBD1
v_call: TRBV15
clone_size: .
cdr3_aa: CATSRDGDRDYGYTF
cdr3_nt: TGTGCCACCAGCAGGGATGGGGACAGGGATTATGGCTACACCTTC

j_call: TRBJ1-6
d_call: .
v_call: TRBV7-2
clone_size: .
cdr3_aa: CASSLWRHGLHF
cdr3_nt: TGTGCCAGCAGCTTATGGCGACACGGGCTCCACTTT

j_call: TRBJ2-7
d_call: .
v_call: TRBV2
clone_size: .
cdr3_aa: CASTRQVGEQYF
cdr3_nt: TGTGCCAGCACGCGACAGGTTGGTGAGCAGTACTTC

j_call: TRBJ2-4
d_call: .
v_call: TRBV25-1
clone_size: .
cdr3_aa: CASSNGDGGRAKNIQYF
cdr3_nt: TGTGCCAGCAGTAATGGGGATGGCGGTCGGGCCAAAAACATTCAGTACTTC

j_call: TRBJ2-1
d_call: .
v_call: TRBV12-3/TRBV12-4
clone_size: .
cdr3_aa: CASSFALEGDNEQFF
cdr3_nt: TGTGCCAGCAGTTTCGCGCTTGAAGGAGACAATGAGCAGTTCTTC

j_call: TRBJ2-1
d_call: .
v_call: TRBV12-3/TRBV12-4
clone_size: few
cdr3_aa: CASSWDEARSNEQFF
cdr3_nt: TGTGCCAGCAGTTGGGACGAGGCCCGGAGTAATGAGCAGTTCTTC

j_call: TRBJ1-1
d_call: .
v_call: TRBV15
clone_size: .
cdr3_aa: CATSRDRGYGEAFF
cdr3_nt: TGTGCCACCAGCAGAGATCGGGGATACGGTGAAGCTTTCTTT

j_call: TRBJ2-5
d_call: .
v_call: TRBV29-1
clone_size: few
cdr3_aa: CSVAAVLQETQYF
cdr3_nt: TGCAGCGTTGCAGCCGTTCTACAAGAGACCCAGTACTTC

j_call: TRBJ2-7
d_call: .
v_call: TRBV6-5
clone_size: few
cdr3_aa: CASSYGLARYEQYF
cdr3_nt: TGTGCCAGCAGTTATGGCCTAGCGCGCTACGAGCAGTACTTC

j_call: TRBJ2-1
d_call: TRBD2
v_call: TRBV2
clone_size: .
cdr3_aa: CASSGSSGARNEQFF
cdr3_nt: TGTGCCAGCAGTGGCTCTAGCGGGGCTAGAAATGAGCAGTTCTTC

j_call: TRBJ1-2
d_call: .
v_call: TRBV7-2
clone_size: once
cdr3_aa: CASKGVNYGYTF
cdr3_nt: TGTGCCAGCAAGGGTGTTAACTATGGCTACACCTTC

j_call: TRBJ2-1
d_call: TRBD2
v_call: TRBV29-1
clone_size: .
cdr3_aa: CSVFVRESSGGSANEQFF
cdr3_nt: TGCAGCGTTTTCGTCAGGGAGTCATCGGGAGGTTCGGCGAATGAGCAGTTCTTC

j_call: TRBJ2-5
d_call: .
v_call: TRBV6-1
clone_size: few
cdr3_aa: CASSALAHQETQYF
cdr3_nt: TGTGCCAGCAGTGCCTTGGCGCACCAAGAGACCCAGTACTTC

j_call: TRBJ2-1
d_call: TRBD2
v_call: TRBV29-1
clone_size: few
cdr3_aa: CSVCIAGASNEQFF
cdr3_nt: TGCAGCGTTTGTATAGCGGGAGCGAGCAATGAGCAGTTCTTC

j_call: TRBJ2-3
d_call: .
v_call: TRBV7-2
clone_size: .
cdr3_aa: CASSLVGLGADTQYF
cdr3_nt: TGTGCCAGCAGCTTAGTAGGTCTAGGGGCAGATACGCAGTATTTT

j_call: TRBJ1-2
d_call: .
v_call: TRBV9
clone_size: .
cdr3_aa: CASSGVTGSRDGYTF
cdr3_nt: TGTGCCAGCAGCGGCGTCACAGGGAGTAGGGATGGCTACACCTTC

j_call: TRBJ1-1
d_call: .
v_call: TRBV11-2
clone_size: many
cdr3_aa: CASSPQPGSTEAFF
cdr3_nt: TGTGCCAGCAGCCCTCAACCGGGCTCCACTGAAGCTTTCTTT

j_call: TRBJ1-4
d_call: .
v_call: TRBV9
clone_size: .
cdr3_aa: CASSVAGTTSHEKLFF
cdr3_nt: TGTGCCAGCAGCGTAGCCGGGACAACCAGCCACGAAAAACTGTTTTTT

j_call: TRBJ2-7
d_call: TRBD2
v_call: TRBV20-1
clone_size: .
cdr3_aa: CSAMLAGGGDEQYF
cdr3_nt: TGCAGTGCTATGCTAGCGGGGGGAGGAGATGAGCAGTACTTC

j_call: TRBJ2-5
d_call: .
v_call: TRBV7-3
clone_size: .
cdr3_aa: CACSPGRSVTGETQYF
cdr3_nt: TGTGCCTGCAGCCCGGGAAGGTCCGTTACAGGGGAGACCCAGTACTTC

j_call: TRBJ2-5
d_call: TRBD2
v_call: TRBV5-1
clone_size: .
cdr3_aa: CASSMAGVGETQYF
cdr3_nt: TGCGCCAGCAGTATGGCGGGAGTCGGGGAGACCCAGTACTTC

j_call: TRBJ1-2
d_call: .
v_call: TRBV20-1
clone_size: .
cdr3_aa: CSARVLYGYTF
cdr3_nt: TGCAGTGCTAGGGTTTTGTATGGCTACACCTTC

j_call: TRBJ1-2
d_call: TRBD1
v_call: TRBV9
clone_size: .
cdr3_aa: CASSPPDRNYGYTF
cdr3_nt: TGTGCCAGCAGCCCCCCGGACAGGAACTATGGCTACACCTTC

j_call: TRBJ2-1
d_call: .
v_call: TRBV6-2/TRBV6-3
clone_size: .
cdr3_aa: CASSYLAVGQFF
cdr3_nt: TGTGCCAGCAGTTACCTAGCCGTCGGGCAGTTCTTC

j_call: TRBJ2-1
d_call: TRBD1
v_call: TRBV27
clone_size: few
cdr3_aa: CASGVGQPNNEQFF
cdr3_nt: TGTGCCAGCGGCGTGGGACAGCCGAACAATGAGCAGTTCTTC

j_call: TRBJ2-1
d_call: .
v_call: TRBV7-2
clone_size: few
cdr3_aa: CASSFPWNNEQFF
cdr3_nt: TGTGCCAGCAGCTTCCCTTGGAACAATGAGCAGTTCTTC

j_call: TRBJ1-1
d_call: .
v_call: TRBV6-5
clone_size: .
cdr3_aa: CASRTYPTTEAFF
cdr3_nt: TGTGCCAGCAGGACATACCCCACGACTGAAGCTTTCTTT

j_call: TRBJ2-3
d_call: TRBD2
v_call: TRBV29-1
clone_size: .
cdr3_aa: CSIARAGGIDTQYF
cdr3_nt: TGCAGCATTGCTCGGGCGGGAGGGATAGATACGCAGTATTTT

j_call: TRBJ2-7
d_call: .
v_call: TRBV5-1
clone_size: few
cdr3_aa: CASSSTGLDGREQYF
cdr3_nt: TGCGCCAGCAGCTCGACGGGGCTCGACGGCCGCGAGCAGTACTTC

j_call: TRBJ2-5
d_call: .
v_call: TRBV20-1
clone_size: .
cdr3_aa: CSASRAGRVIQETQYF
cdr3_nt: TGCAGTGCTAGTCGGGCTGGCAGGGTTATCCAAGAGACCCAGTACTTC

j_call: TRBJ2-5
d_call: TRBD2
v_call: TRBV7-6
clone_size: few
cdr3_aa: CASSKAGGDQYF
cdr3_nt: TGTGCCAGCAGCAAAGCGGGGGGAGACCAGTACTTC